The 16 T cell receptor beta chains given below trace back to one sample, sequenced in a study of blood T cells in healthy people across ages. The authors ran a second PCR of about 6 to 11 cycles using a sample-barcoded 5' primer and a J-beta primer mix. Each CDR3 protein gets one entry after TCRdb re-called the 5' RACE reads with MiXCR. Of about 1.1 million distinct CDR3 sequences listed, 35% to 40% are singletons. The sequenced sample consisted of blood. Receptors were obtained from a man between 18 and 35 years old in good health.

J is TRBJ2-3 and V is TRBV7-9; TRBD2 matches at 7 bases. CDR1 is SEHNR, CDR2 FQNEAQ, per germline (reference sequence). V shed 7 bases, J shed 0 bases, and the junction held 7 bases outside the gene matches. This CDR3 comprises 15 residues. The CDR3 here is CASTQLARSTDTQYF. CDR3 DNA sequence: TGTGCCAGCACACAACTAGCGAGAAGCACAGATACGCAGTATTTT.

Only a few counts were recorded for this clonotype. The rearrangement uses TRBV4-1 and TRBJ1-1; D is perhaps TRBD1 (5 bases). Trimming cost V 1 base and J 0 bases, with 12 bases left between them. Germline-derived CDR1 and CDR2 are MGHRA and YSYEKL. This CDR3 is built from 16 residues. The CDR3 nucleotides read TGCGCCAGCAGCCAAGGTCGGGGCAGACTGAACACTGAAGCTTTCTTT. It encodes CASSQGRGRLNTEAFF.

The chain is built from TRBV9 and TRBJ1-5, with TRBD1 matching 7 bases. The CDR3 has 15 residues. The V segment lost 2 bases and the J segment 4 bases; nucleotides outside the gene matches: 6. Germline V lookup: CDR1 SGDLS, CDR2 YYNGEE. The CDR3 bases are TGTGCCAGCAGCGTCACAGGGGTTTTTAATCAGCCCCAGCATTTT. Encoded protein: CASSVTGVFNQPQHF.

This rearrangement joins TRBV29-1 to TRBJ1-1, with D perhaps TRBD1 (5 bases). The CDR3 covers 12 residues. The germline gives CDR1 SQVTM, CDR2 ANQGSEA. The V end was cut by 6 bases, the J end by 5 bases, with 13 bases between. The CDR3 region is CSVDRGWTEAFF. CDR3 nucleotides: TGCAGCGTGGATAGGGGCTGGACTGAAGCTTTCTTT.

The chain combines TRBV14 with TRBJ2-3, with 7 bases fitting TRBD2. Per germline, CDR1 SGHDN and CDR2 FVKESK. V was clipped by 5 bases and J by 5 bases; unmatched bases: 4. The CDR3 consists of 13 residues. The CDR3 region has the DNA TGTGCCAGCAGCACCTGGGGGGGAGATACGCAGTATTTT. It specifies CASSTWGGDTQYF.

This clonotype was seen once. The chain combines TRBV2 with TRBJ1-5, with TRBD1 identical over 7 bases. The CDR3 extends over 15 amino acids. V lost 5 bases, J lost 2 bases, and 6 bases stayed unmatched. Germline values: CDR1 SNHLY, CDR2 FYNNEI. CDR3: CASSKEGAGNQPQHF. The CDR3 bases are TGTGCCAGCAGTAAAGAGGGGGCAGGCAATCAGCCCCAGCATTTT. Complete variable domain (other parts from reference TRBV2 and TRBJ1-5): EPEVTQTPSHQVTQMGQEVILRCVPISNHLYFYWYRQILGQKVEFLVSFYNNEISEKSEIFDDQFSVERPDGSNFTLKIRSTKLEDSAMYFCASSKEGAGNQPQHFGDGTRLSIL.

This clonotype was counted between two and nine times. The DNA for the CDR3 is TGTGCCAGCAGCACCCAGGGTTCAGGCAATCAGCCCCAGCATTTT. It encodes CASSTQGSGNQPQHF. The rearrangement links TRBV5-6 to TRBJ1-5; D is perhaps TRBD1 (5 bases). The germline V and J ends were trimmed by 4 bases and 2 bases, with 13 bases remaining between them. CDR1 and CDR2 from the germline V gene are SGHDT and YYEEEE. CDR3 size: 15 residues.

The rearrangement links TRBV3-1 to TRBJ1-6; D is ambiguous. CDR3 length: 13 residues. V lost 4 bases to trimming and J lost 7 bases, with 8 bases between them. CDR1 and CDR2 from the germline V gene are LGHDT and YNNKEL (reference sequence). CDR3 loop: CASSRQRNSPLHF. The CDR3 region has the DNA TGTGCCAGCAGCCGTCAGAGGAATTCACCCCTCCACTTT.

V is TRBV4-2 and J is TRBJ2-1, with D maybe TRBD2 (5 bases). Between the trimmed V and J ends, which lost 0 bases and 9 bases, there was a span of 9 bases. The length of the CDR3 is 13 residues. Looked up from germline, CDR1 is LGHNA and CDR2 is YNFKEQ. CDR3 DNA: TGTGCCAGCAGCCAAGAACCGAGCGGTGAGCAGTTCTTC. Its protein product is CASSQEPSGEQFF.

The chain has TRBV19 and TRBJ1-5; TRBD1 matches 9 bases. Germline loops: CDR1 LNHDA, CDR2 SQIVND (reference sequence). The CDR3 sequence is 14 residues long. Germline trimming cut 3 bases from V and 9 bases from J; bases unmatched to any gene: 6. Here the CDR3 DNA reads TGTGCCAGTAGTATGGGACAGGGTGGTCGGCCCCAGCATTTT. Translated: CASSMGQGGRPQHF.

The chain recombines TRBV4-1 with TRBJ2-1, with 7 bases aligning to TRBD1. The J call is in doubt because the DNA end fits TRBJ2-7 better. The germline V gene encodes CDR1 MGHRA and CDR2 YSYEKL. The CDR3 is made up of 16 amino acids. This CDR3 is CASSLTTGNSYNEQYF. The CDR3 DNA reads TGCGCCAGCAGCCTTACGACAGGGAACTCCTACAATGAGCAGTACTTC.

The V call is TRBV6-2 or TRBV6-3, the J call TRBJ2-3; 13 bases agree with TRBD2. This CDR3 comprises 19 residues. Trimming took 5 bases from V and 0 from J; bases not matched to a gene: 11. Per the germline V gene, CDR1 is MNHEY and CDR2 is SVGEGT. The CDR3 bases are TGTGCCAGCAGTCCCCTCCGACTAGCGGGGGGTTCTAGCACAGATACGCAGTATTTT. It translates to CASSPLRLAGGSSTDTQYF.

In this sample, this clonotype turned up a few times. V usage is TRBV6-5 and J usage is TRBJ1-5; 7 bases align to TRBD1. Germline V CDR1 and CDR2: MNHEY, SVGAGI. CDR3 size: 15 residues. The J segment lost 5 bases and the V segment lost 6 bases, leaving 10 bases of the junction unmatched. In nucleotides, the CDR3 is TGTGCCAGCAGACGATTCGGGACAGCTGATCAGCCCCAGCATTTT. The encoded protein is CASRRFGTADQPQHF.

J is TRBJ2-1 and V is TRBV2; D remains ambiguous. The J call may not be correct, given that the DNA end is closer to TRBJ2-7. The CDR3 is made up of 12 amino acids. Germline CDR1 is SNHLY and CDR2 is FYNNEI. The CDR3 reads CASHLSYNEQYF. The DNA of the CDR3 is TGTGCCAGTCACCTCTCCTACAATGAGCAGTACTTC.

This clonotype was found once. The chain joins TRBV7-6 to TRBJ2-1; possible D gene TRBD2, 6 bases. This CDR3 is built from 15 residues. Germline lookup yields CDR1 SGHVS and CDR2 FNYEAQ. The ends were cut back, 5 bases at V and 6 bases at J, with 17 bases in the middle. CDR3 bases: TGTGCCAGCAGCCTCTACCTTAGCGGCCCCAATGAGCAGTTCTTC. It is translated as CASSLYLSGPNEQFF.

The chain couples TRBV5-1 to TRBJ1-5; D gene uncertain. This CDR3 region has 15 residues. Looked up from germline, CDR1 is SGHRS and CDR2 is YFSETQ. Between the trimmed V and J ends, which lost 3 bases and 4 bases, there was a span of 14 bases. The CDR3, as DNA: TGCGCCAGCAGCTGGGCCGAAGGCCAGAATCAGCCCCAGCATTTT. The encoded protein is CASSWAEGQNQPQHF.